This entry describes one TCR beta chain. Individuals drawn from 24 US areas were about 18 to 89 years old. Assay: immunoSEQ multiplex PCR; the TCRdb copy retains only in-frame clones and omits some. This table has 360,000 or so clones, around 83% appearing once. This specimen belongs to a study of blood T cell repertoires in COVID-19. At the level of the study: Spain, Italy and the United States supplied samples that represented acute and convalescent COVID-19.

Germline lookup yields CDR1 SQVTM and CDR2 ANQGSEA. V shed 7 bases and J 7 bases; nucleotides not matched to a gene: 30. This CDR3 comprises 20 residues. Sequencing was performed on PBMCs or T cells enriched from blood (not recorded which). The chain has TRBV29-1 and TRBJ2-2; the match to TRBD1 covers 7 bases. This receptor was obtained from a woman aged 45-65 years who had recovered from COVID-19. CDR3 in amino acids: CSARRQQGFSRDTLGGELFF. The DNA of the CDR3 is TGCAGCGCCCGGAGACAACAGGGGTTCAGCCGAGACACGCTGGGCGGGGAGCTGTTTTTT.